These 13 T cell receptor beta chains came from one sample sequenced in a study of Graves' ophthalmopathy and Graves' hyperthyroidism. The authors amplified TCR beta CDR3 regions, and they did so from RNA transcripts for repertoire sequencing. Amplification began with first-round RT-PCR using HTBI primers, then second-round multiplex PCR was performed. TCRdb independently ran MiXCR on the multiplex PCR reads; one entry per CDR3 protein. The top ten hold roughly 3% of the sample, which has 350,000 to 450,000 distinct CDR3 sequences, about 21% seen once. Sequencing used peripheral blood. The receptor source for this set is a woman between 18 and 29 years old with stable Graves' hyperthyroidism.

This clonotype was detected ten times or more. This chain links TRBV10-3 with TRBJ1-6; unclear D gene. The CDR3 loop spans 13 amino acids. The germline V gene has CDR1 ENHRY and CDR2 SYGVKD. The V gene lost 8 bases and the J gene lost 7 bases, with 12 bases spanning the gap. The CDR3 region is CAIASGKNSPLHF. CDR3 bases: TGTGCCATCGCCAGCGGGAAAAATTCACCCCTCCACTTT.

This clonotype was counted ten times or more. The chain recombines TRBV20-1 with TRBJ1-6; TRBD1 aligns across 8 bases. This CDR3 is built from 16 residues. J gave up 4 bases and V 3 bases, and 8 bases lay outside the gene matches. CDR1 and CDR2 from the germline V gene are DFQATT and SNEGSKA (reference sequence). Here the CDR3 DNA reads TGCAGTGCTAGGGGTCCGGGACAGGCTTATAATTCACCCCTCCACTTT. Its protein product is CSARGPGQAYNSPLHF.

This clonotype was observed at least ten times. V usage is TRBV20-1 and J usage is TRBJ1-5; D is undetermined. The CDR3 loop spans 15 amino acids. The ends were cut back, 0 bases at V and 2 bases at J, with 11 bases in the middle. The germline V gene has CDR1 DFQATT and CDR2 SNEGSKA (reference sequence). CDR3 protein: CSARDRNGGNQPQHF. In DNA, the CDR3 is TGCAGTGCTAGAGATCGAAACGGTGGCAATCAGCCCCAGCATTTT.

This clonotype was counted ten times or more. The chain combines TRBV28 with TRBJ1-6, with 7 bases fitting TRBD1. CDR1 and CDR2 from the germline V gene are MDHEN and SYDVKM. Germline trimming cut 3 bases from V and 12 bases from J; bases unmatched to any gene: 8. The CDR3 has 14 amino acids. The CDR3, as DNA: TGTGCCAGCAGTTTTGATATAGGGGGCGGACCCCTCCACTTT. The encoded protein is CASSFDIGGGPLHF.

This clonotype was detected many times. The junction departs from the called germline gene at one end, perhaps through a read error. The chain is built from TRBV7-9 and TRBJ2-5; possible D gene TRBD2, 5 bases. Germline CDR1 is SEHNR and CDR2 is FQNEAQ (reference sequence). The CDR3 loop spans 11 amino acids. Here the CDR3 reads CASSTPGFQRF. The CDR3 bases are TGTGCCAGCAGCACACCGGGATTCCAGCGGTTC.

The table lists this clonotype with many counts. This chain uses TRBV28 with TRBJ1-6, with TRBD1 identical over 9 bases. The germline gives CDR1 MDHEN, CDR2 SYDVKM. This CDR3 spans 13 amino acids. The ends lost 11 bases at V and 5 bases at J; junction bases unmatched: 4. The CDR3 sequence is CAHGTGNNSPLHF. CDR3 nucleotides: TGTGCCCACGGGACAGGGAATAATTCACCCCTCCACTTT.

This chain links TRBV12-3 or TRBV12-4 with TRBJ1-2, with D perhaps TRBD1 (6 bases). CDR3 size: 14 residues. Trimming shortened V by 6 bases and J by 2 bases, and 13 bases separated the two germline ends. CDR3 region: CASRRDTGNYGYTF. CDR3 in DNA: TGTGCCAGCAGGAGGGACACGGGGAACTATGGCTACACCTTC.

This clonotype was seen many times. J is TRBJ1-1 and V is TRBV20-1; perhaps TRBD1 as D (6 bases). V was clipped by 1 base and J by 3 bases, with 12 bases between them. Per germline, CDR1 DFQATT and CDR2 SNEGSKA (reference sequence). The CDR3 consists of 14 residues. CDR3 nucleotides: TGCAGTGCTAGAGCGCCGGGACACTACACTGAAGCTTTCTTT. Its translation: CSARAPGHYTEAFF.

This chain connects TRBV15 to TRBJ2-2; 8 positions match TRBD1. CDR1 and CDR2 from the germline V gene are LNHNV and YYDKDF (reference sequence). CDR3 length equals 15 residues. After removal of 3 bases from V and 4 bases from J, the junction contained 4 bases not matched to a gene. This CDR3 reads CATSSADRVTGELFF. The CDR3 region has the DNA TGTGCCACCAGCAGCGCGGACAGGGTCACCGGGGAGCTGTTTTTT. The whole variable domain, remainder taken from reference TRBV15 and TRBJ2-2, is DAMVIQNPRYQVTQFGKPVTLSCSQTLNHNVMYWYQQKSSQAPKLLFHYYDKDFNNEADTPDNFQSRRPNTSFCFLDIRSPGLGDTAMYLCATSSADRVTGELFFGEGSRLTVL.

This clonotype was recorded once. V gene TRBV3-1 combines with J gene TRBJ2-2; D is perhaps TRBD2 (6 bases). The CDR3 totals 14 residues. V was cut by 4 bases and J by 1 base, with 7 bases left in between. Germline lookup yields CDR1 LGHDT and CDR2 YNNKEL (reference sequence). The CDR3 spells CASSRRENTGELFF. As DNA, the CDR3 is TGTGCCAGCAGCCGGCGGGAGAACACCGGGGAGCTGTTTTTT. The full variable domain, completed using reference TRBV3-1 and TRBJ2-2, is DTAVSQTPKYLVTQMGNDKSIKCEQNLGHDTMYWYKQDSKKFLKIMFSYNNKELIINETVPNRFSPKSPDKAHLNLHINSLELGDSAVYFCASSRRENTGELFFGEGSRLTVL.

This clonotype showed up many times. A read error may be the cause here, since a much bigger clone is one base away. The rearrangement uses TRBV25-1 and TRBJ2-7, with D maybe TRBD2 (5 bases). V was shortened by 5 bases and J by 6 bases, with 17 bases between the two germline ends. The V gene's germline CDR1 is MGHDK and CDR2 SYGVNS. The CDR3 covers 14 residues. DNA of the CDR3: TGTGCCAGCAGTTCCGGGAAGTTGGGGTGCGAGCAGTACTTC. Amino acids: CASSSGKLGCEQYF.

This clonotype was seen at least ten times. The rearrangement uses TRBV12-3 or TRBV12-4 and TRBJ1-6, with D unresolved. With 2 bases removed from V and 5 bases from J, the gap between germline ends came to 7 bases. CDR3 size: 14 residues. The CDR3: CASSLTENNSPLHF. The DNA for the CDR3 is TGTGCCAGCAGTTTAACAGAAAATAATTCACCCCTCCACTTT.

This clonotype has a count of ten or more. The chain carries TRBV6-5 and TRBJ2-5, with TRBD1 matching over 7 bases. The CDR3 is made up of 16 amino acids. J gave up 4 bases and V 0 bases, and 8 bases lay outside the gene matches. The germline gives CDR1 MNHEY, CDR2 SVGAGI. The CDR3 DNA reads TGTGCCAGCAGTTACTCGGGCAGGGGGTTTGGAGAGACCCAGTACTTC. It is translated as CASSYSGRGFGETQYF.